The T cell receptor beta chain under discussion was sequenced for a study of blood T cells in healthy people across ages. Study information: Researchers report that template switching captured about one barcoded beta molecule per two T cells.

General study results and limits: Older age went with lower TCR beta diversity per million T cells, in a roughly linear way.

This clonotype was recorded a few times. As yet, its antigen is unknown. Then a second PCR, running roughly 7 to 11 cycles, was carried out with a sample-barcoded 5' primer and a J-beta primer mix. TCRdb used MiXCR to reprocess the 5' RACE reads, holding one entry per CDR3 protein. The data show about 570,000 distinct CDR3 sequences, about 25% seen once. Germline-derived CDR1 and CDR2 are LGHDT and YNNKEL (reference sequence). CDR3 length: 13 residues. Isolation recovered at least 7 million PBMCs from every sample. This same sample was also part of a study on T cells of mothers and their children. From that report: Samples were provided by three healthy Caucasian mothers and their six children.

The J gene is TRBJ2-7, the V gene TRBV3-1; D ambiguous. Gene TRBJ2-1 matches the end of the DNA better, so the J call may be wrong. The TCR originated in a boy younger than 10 in good health. Sequencing used blood. CDR3 region: CASSLQLNNEQFF. Here the CDR3 DNA reads TGTGCCAGCAGCCTGCAACTCAACAATGAGCAGTTCTTC.